Below are 18 T cell receptor beta chains sequenced from a single sample in a study of T cell responses to AZD1222 COVID-19 vaccine. Only in-frame clones appear in the TCRdb table, and some are missing; sequencing was by immunoSEQ multiplex PCR. Of 90,000 to 120,000 clones in the sample, 75% to 95% were seen once. The input for sequencing was peripheral blood, taken 28 days after the second AZD1222 dose. Receptors originate from an adult who received the AZD1222 COVID-19 vaccine.

The chain employs TRBV7-9 and TRBJ2-5; the match to TRBD2 covers 10 bases. This CDR3 spans 19 amino acids. V lost 1 base, J lost 5 bases, and 16 bases stayed unmatched. Germline-derived CDR1 and CDR2 are SEHNR and FQNEAQ (reference sequence). The CDR3 loop is CASSLGLSSGGDDWETQYF. The CDR3 DNA follows: TGTGCCAGCAGCTTAGGGCTCTCTAGCGGGGGCGACGACTGGGAGACCCAGTACTTC.

The chain has TRBV5-4 and TRBJ2-1; no clear D gene. The CDR3 has 12 residues. Deletions cut 7 bases from V and 8 bases from J, with 13 bases between. Germline V gene data show CDR1 as SGHNT and CDR2 as YYREEE (reference sequence). CDR3 loop: CASVGRRDEQFF. The CDR3, as DNA: TGTGCCAGCGTCGGTCGCCGGGATGAGCAGTTCTTC.

The chain is built from TRBV7-2 and TRBJ2-3, with 10 nucleotides matching TRBD2. Trimming removed 5 bases from V and 1 base from J; junction bases left unmatched: 3. Germline-derived CDR1 and CDR2 are SGHTA and FQGNSA. The CDR3 consists of 15 residues. For the CDR3, the DNA is TGTGCCAGCAGCAAAGGGACTAGCGGCACAGATACGCAGTATTTT. Protein sequence: CASSKGTSGTDTQYF. Drawing the rest from reference TRBV7-2 and TRBJ2-3, the complete variable domain is GAGVSQSPSNKVTEKGKDVELRCDPISGHTALYWYRQSLGQGLEFLIYFQGNSAPDKSGLPSDRFSAERTGGSVSTLTIQRTQQEDSAVYLCASSKGTSGTDTQYFGPGTRLTVL.

The rearrangement links TRBV24-1 to TRBJ2-3, with D maybe TRBD2 (6 bases). V was cut by 3 bases and J by 0 bases, with 15 bases left in between. Germline V gene lookup returns CDR1 KGHDR and CDR2 SFDVKD. The CDR3 has 17 residues. The DNA of the CDR3 is TGTGCCACCAGTGATATTAAAGCGGGCCGTAGCACAGATACGCAGTATTTT. This sequence encodes CATSDIKAGRSTDTQYF.

The rearrangement links TRBV7-9 to TRBJ1-1; TRBD1 might be the D (5 bases). Trimming took 5 bases from V and 6 from J, leaving 16 bases between them. The CDR3 contains 14 residues. Germline CDR1 and CDR2: SEHNR and FQNEAQ (reference sequence). CDR3 residues: CASSKGDGGPEAFF. In DNA, the CDR3 is TGTGCCAGCAGCAAAGGGGACGGAGGACCTGAAGCTTTCTTT.

V usage is TRBV3-1 (or the pseudogene TRBV3-2) and J usage is TRBJ2-7; 13 nucleotides match TRBD2. The CDR3 runs 15 residues. Germline trimming cut 4 bases from V and 4 bases from J; bases unmatched to any gene: 4. The germline V gene encodes CDR1 LGHDT and CDR2 YNNKEL (reference sequence). CDR3 protein: CASSLRTSGSYEQYF. CDR3 DNA: TGTGCCAGCAGCCTAAGGACTAGCGGGAGTTACGAGCAGTACTTC.

V gene TRBV7-8 combines with J gene TRBJ2-2; the D gene is possibly TRBD2 (5 bases). Trimming took 1 base from V and 3 from J, leaving 9 bases between them. CDR3 length equals 15 residues. Germline lookup yields CDR1 SGHVS and CDR2 FQNEAQ. CDR3 nucleotides: TGTGCCAGCAGCTTAGTAAGGGAGTACACCGGGGAGCTGTTTTTT. This sequence encodes CASSLVREYTGELFF.

The chain couples TRBV19 to TRBJ2-3; 8 bases are shared with TRBD2. Germline lookup yields CDR1 LNHDA and CDR2 SQIVND (reference sequence). The CDR3 runs to 16 residues. With 3 bases clipped from V and 6 bases from J, the junction kept 11 bases outside the gene matches. CDR3 in DNA: TGTGCCAGTAGTATTTCCTTTTCGGGGGGGCGTGATACGCAGTATTTT. This sequence encodes CASSISFSGGRDTQYF.

The table lists this clone with a few counts. The rearrangement joins TRBV12-3 or TRBV12-4 to TRBJ2-7, with D possibly TRBD1 on 6 matching bases. The CDR3 is 13 amino acids. Trimming took off 6 bases at V and 3 bases at J, with 12 bases between the two ends. The CDR3 DNA reads as TGTGCCAGCAGCCAGGGGTCTGGCTACGAGCAGTACTTC. It codes for CASSQGSGYEQYF.

The rearrangement joins TRBV6-6 to TRBJ1-5; 7 bases agree with TRBD1. CDR1 and CDR2 from the germline V gene are MNHNY and SVGAGI (reference sequence). The J segment lost 2 bases and the V segment lost 5 bases, leaving 9 bases of the junction unmatched. The CDR3 covers 16 residues. The CDR3 DNA is TGTGCCAGCAGTCGACAGGGAAGAATAGGCAATCAGCCCCAGCATTTT. Its protein is CASSRQGRIGNQPQHF.

This sequence joins TRBV11-2 and TRBJ2-7; tentatively, D is TRBD1 or TRBD2 (5 bases each). CDR1 is SGHAT, CDR2 FQNNGV, per germline. The CDR3 spans 16 residues. V was clipped by 1 base and J by 5 bases, with 18 bases between them. The CDR3 region has the DNA TGTGCCAGCAGCTTAGGTAACCCGGGGCTCTCGCACGAGCAGTACTTC. It is translated as CASSLGNPGLSHEQYF.

This chain links TRBV2 with TRBJ1-4; weak D call: TRBD1 (5 bases). Germline V gene lookup returns CDR1 SNHLY and CDR2 FYNNEI. Trimming removed 6 bases at V and 4 bases at J, with 12 bases between. The CDR3 is 14 residues long. CDR3 coding DNA: TGTGCCAGCAGCCCCGACAGACTTAATGAAAAACTGTTTTTT. Residues: CASSPDRLNEKLFF.

This clone was seen a few times. The chain carries TRBV19 and TRBJ2-2; 11 nucleotides align to TRBD1. The CDR3 is 17 amino acids. Germline V gene lookup returns CDR1 LNHDA and CDR2 SQIVND (reference sequence). The V gene end was trimmed by 3 bases and the J gene end by 4 bases; junction bases not matched to a gene: 7. The CDR3, as DNA: TGTGCCAGTAGTATCCCCCGGACAGGGGGCGTCACCGGGGAGCTGTTTTTT. Encoded protein: CASSIPRTGGVTGELFF. The variable domain in full, completed from reference TRBV19 and TRBJ2-2, reads DGGITQSPKYLFRKEGQNVTLSCEQNLNHDAMYWYRQDPGQGLRLIYYSQIVNDFQKGDIAEGYSVSREKKESFPLTVTSAQKNPTAFYLCASSIPRTGGVTGELFFGEGSRLTVL.

This rearrangement joins TRBV2 to TRBJ2-1; no firm D call. The CDR3 has 13 amino acids. With 2 bases removed from V and 7 bases from J, the gap between germline ends came to 9 bases. Germline CDR1 SNHLY, CDR2 FYNNEI. The CDR3 sequence: CASSEMWGNEQFF. Written as DNA, the CDR3 is TGTGCCAGCAGTGAAATGTGGGGAAATGAGCAGTTCTTC.

The genes are TRBV2 and TRBJ2-3; D call uncertain. The germline gives CDR1 SNHLY, CDR2 FYNNEI. This CDR3 spans 13 amino acids. Trimming removed 4 bases at V and 1 base at J, with 6 bases between. DNA for the CDR3: TGTGCCAGCAGTGGAGACCGCACAGATACGCAGTATTTT. Protein product: CASSGDRTDTQYF.

The DNA of the CDR3 is TGTGCCAGTAGTTCCCGGGGACAGGGCCTAGGGTATCAGCCCCAGCATTTT. Its protein is CASSSRGQGLGYQPQHF. The J gene is TRBJ1-5, the V gene TRBV19, with 9 bases that match TRBD1. The V gene end was trimmed by 5 bases and the J gene end by 5 bases; junction bases not matched to a gene: 13. Germline CDR1 reads LNHDA; CDR2 reads SQIVND (reference sequence). This CDR3 region has 17 residues.

The V and J genes are TRBV30 and TRBJ1-6, with 7 bases matching TRBD1. The CDR3 consists of 14 residues. The junction had 9 bases not matched to a gene; V was cut back by 5 bases and J by 8 bases. Germline CDR1 GTSNPN, CDR2 SVGIG (reference sequence). Here the CDR3 reads CAWDLTGIDSPLHF. As DNA, the CDR3 is TGTGCCTGGGACTTGACAGGGATTGATTCACCCCTCCACTTT.

This chain links TRBV18 with TRBJ2-5; 12 positions agree with TRBD1. Trimming at V came to 4 bases and at J to 2 bases, leaving 2 bases not matched to a gene. In germline, CDR1 is KGHSH, CDR2 LQKENI. The CDR3 contains 15 residues. In DNA form, the CDR3 reads TGTGCCAGCTCACGGGACAGGGGGCCTCAAGAGACCCAGTACTTC. It translates to CASSRDRGPQETQYF. Full variable domain (rest looked up from reference TRBV18 and TRBJ2-5): NAGVMQNPRHLVRRRGQEARLRCSPMKGHSHVYWYRQLPEEGLKFMVYLQKENIIDESGMPKERFSAEFPKEGPSILRIQQVVRGDSAAYFCASSRDRGPQETQYFGPGTRLLVL.